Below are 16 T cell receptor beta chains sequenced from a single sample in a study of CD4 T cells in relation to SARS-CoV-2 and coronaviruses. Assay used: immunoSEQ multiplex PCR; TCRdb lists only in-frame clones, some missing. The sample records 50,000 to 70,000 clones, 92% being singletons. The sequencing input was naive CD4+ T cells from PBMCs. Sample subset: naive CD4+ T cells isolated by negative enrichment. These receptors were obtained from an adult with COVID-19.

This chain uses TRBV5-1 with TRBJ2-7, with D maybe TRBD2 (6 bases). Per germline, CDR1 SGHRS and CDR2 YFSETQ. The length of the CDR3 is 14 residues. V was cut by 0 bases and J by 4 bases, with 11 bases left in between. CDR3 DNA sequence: TGCGCCAGCAGCTTGGACGGGAGTTTGTACGAGCAGTACTTC. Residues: CASSLDGSLYEQYF.

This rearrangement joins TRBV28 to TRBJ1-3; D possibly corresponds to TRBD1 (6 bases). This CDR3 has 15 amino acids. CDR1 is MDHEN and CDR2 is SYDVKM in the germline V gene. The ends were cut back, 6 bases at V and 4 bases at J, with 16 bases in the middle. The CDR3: CASSKGGANGNTIYF. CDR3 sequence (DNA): TGTGCCAGCAGCAAGGGGGGGGCAAACGGAAACACCATATATTTT.

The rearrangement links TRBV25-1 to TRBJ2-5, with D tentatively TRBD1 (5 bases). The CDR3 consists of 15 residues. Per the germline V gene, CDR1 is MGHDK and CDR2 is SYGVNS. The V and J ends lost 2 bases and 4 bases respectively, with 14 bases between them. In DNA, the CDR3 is TGTGCCAGCAGTGAAACTCCTCCTAGGGGAGAGACCCAGTACTTC. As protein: CASSETPPRGETQYF.

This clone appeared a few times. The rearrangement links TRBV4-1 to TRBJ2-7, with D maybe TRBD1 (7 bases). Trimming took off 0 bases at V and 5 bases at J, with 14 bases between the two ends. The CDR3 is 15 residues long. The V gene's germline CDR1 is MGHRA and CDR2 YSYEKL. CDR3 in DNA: TGCGCCAGCAGCCAAGATAGGAGGGGGCTAAACGAGCAGTACTTC. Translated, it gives CASSQDRRGLNEQYF.

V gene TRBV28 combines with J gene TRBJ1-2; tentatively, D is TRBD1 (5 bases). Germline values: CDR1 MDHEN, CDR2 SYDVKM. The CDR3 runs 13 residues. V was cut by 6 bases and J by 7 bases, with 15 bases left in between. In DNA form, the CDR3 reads TGTGCCAGCAGCGAGGGACGGATGATTGGCTACACCTTC. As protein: CASSEGRMIGYTF.

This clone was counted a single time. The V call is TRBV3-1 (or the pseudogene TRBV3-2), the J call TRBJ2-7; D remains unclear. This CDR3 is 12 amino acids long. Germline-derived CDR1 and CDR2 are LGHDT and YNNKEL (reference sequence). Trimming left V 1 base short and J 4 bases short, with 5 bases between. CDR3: CASSQGSYEQYF. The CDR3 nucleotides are TGTGCCAGCAGCCAAGGTTCGTACGAGCAGTACTTC.

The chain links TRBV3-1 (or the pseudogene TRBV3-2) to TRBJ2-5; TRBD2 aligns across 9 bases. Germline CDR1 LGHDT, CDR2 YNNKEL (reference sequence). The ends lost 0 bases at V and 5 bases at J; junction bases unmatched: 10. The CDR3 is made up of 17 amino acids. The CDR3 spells CASSQDPLAGSRETQYF. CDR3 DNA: TGTGCCAGCAGCCAAGATCCCCTAGCGGGGTCCCGGGAGACCCAGTACTTC.

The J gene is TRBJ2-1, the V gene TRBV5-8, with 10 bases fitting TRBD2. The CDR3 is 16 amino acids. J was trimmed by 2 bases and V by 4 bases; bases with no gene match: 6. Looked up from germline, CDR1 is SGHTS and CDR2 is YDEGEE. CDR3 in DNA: TGTGCCAGCAGCGAAAGGACTAGCGGACCCTACAATGAGCAGTTCTTC. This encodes CASSERTSGPYNEQFF.

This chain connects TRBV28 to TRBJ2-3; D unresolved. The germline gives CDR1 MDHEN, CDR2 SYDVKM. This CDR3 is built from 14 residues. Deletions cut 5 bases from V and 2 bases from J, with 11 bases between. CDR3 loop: CASSRSISTDTQYF. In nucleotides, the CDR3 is TGTGCCAGCAGTCGTAGTATTTCCACAGATACGCAGTATTTT.

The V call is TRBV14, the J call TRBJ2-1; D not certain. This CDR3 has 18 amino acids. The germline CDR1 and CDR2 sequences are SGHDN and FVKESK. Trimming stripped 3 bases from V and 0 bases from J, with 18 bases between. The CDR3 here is CASSQFGRDGSSYNEQFF. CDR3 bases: TGTGCCAGCAGCCAGTTCGGTAGGGATGGCAGCTCCTACAATGAGCAGTTCTTC.

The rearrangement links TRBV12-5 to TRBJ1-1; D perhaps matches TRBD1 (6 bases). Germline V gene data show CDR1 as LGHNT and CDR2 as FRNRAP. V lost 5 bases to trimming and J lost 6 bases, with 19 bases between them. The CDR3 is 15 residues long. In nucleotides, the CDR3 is TGTGCTAGTGGTCCGACCGGGACGGGGGGGCCTGAAGCTTTCTTT. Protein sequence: CASGPTGTGGPEAFF.

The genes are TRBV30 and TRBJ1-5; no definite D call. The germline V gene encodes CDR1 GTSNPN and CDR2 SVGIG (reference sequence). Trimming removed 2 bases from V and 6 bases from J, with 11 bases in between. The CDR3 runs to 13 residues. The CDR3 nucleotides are TGTGCCTGGAGTTACGGGGAGACTCAGCCCCAGCATTTT. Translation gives CAWSYGETQPQHF.

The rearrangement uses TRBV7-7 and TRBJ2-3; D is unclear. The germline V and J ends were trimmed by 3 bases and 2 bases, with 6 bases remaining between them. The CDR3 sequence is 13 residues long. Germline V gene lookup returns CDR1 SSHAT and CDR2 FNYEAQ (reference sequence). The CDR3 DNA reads TGTGCCAGCAGCTTGGGCCACACAGATACGCAGTATTTT. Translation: CASSLGHTDTQYF.

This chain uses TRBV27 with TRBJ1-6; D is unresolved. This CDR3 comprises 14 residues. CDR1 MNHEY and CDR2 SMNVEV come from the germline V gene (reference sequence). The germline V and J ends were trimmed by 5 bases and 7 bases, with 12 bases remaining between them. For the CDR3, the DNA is TGTGCCAGCAGTCCGAGACGCCCGAATTCACCCCTCCACTTT. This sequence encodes CASSPRRPNSPLHF.

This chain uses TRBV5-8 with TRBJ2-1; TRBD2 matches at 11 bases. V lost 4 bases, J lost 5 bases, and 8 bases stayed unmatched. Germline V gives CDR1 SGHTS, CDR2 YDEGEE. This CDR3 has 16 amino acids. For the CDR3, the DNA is TGTGCCAGCAGCCCACTTAGACTAGCGGGAAACAATGAGCAGTTCTTC. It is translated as CASSPLRLAGNNEQFF. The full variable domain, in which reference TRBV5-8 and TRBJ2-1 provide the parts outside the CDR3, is EAGVTQSPTHLIKTRGQQATLRCSPISGHTSVYWYQQALGLGLQFLLWYDEGEERNRGNFPPRFSGRQFPNYSSELNVNALELEDSALYLCASSPLRLAGNNEQFFGPGTRLTVL.

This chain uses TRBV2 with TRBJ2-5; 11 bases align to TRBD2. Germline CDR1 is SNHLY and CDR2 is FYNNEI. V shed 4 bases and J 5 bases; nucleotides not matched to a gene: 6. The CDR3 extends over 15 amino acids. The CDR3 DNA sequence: TGTGCCAGCAGTGTACTAGCGGGAGCTTTGGAGACCCAGTACTTC. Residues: CASSVLAGALETQYF.